The 2 T cell receptor beta chains listed next were all sequenced from one sample in a study of blood T cell repertoires in COVID-19 (dated by TCRdb to the early 2020s). The library relied on the immunoSEQ multiplex PCR assay. TCRdb stores this immuneACCESS table with in-frame sequences only. Part of the clones is absent; in the studies checked, under half of the shortfall reflects unresolved V genes, and no reason is known for the rest. The sample table contains roughly 160,000 clones; only one count was recorded for roughly 84% of them. Together, the top ten hold approximately 12% of the sample. Sample: PBMCs or T cells enriched from blood (not recorded which). Receptor source: a woman aged 60-75 years who had recovered from COVID-19.

Only one count was recorded for this clone. V gene TRBV11-3 combines with J gene TRBJ2-3; 8 bases fit TRBD2. The V gene end was trimmed by 4 bases and the J gene end by 2 bases; junction bases not matched to a gene: 5. Germline CDR1 SGHNT, CDR2 YENEEA. The CDR3 covers 15 residues. The CDR3 spells CASSSRLAPTDTQYF. DNA of the CDR3: TGTGCCAGCAGCTCTCGACTAGCGCCCACAGATACGCAGTATTTT.

The V call is TRBV5-1, the J call TRBJ1-2, with D unclear. V was clipped by 4 bases and J by 8 bases, with 18 bases between them. The CDR3 runs to 14 residues. Germline assignment: CDR1 SGHRS and CDR2 YFSETQ. The CDR3 loop reads CASSARSIGEGYTF. The CDR3 DNA reads TGCGCCAGCAGCGCTAGGAGTATCGGAGAGGGCTACACCTTC.